These 31 T cell receptor beta chains were sequenced from one sample in a study of memory CD4+ T cells and cytomegalovirus serostatus (dated by TCRdb to between 2018 and 2020). Library construction relied on the immunoSEQ multiplex PCR assay. What TCRdb holds here is the immuneACCESS table cut down to in-frame rearrangements. Part of the clones is not present; checked against another copy, under half of the missing clones reflect an unresolved V gene, and the others are unexplained. For this sample the table gives 50,000 to 70,000 clones, of which over 70% were detected only once. Of the sample, about 2.6% falls within the top ten clones. A FACSAria II was used to sort memory CD4+ T cells, defined as single viable CD3+CD4+CD8-CD45RO+ cells. The material sequenced was memory CD4+ T cells from blood. The source is an adult in good health and CMV-seropositive.

This clone was seen only a few times. This sequence joins TRBV28 and TRBJ2-7, with 7 positions matching TRBD2. This CDR3 comprises 15 residues. V dropped 5 bases and J dropped 5; count of bases not matched to a gene: 12. In germline, CDR1 is MDHEN, CDR2 SYDVKM. CDR3 sequence: CASSPSQSGANEQYF. In DNA, the CDR3 is TGTGCCAGCAGTCCTAGTCAGAGCGGGGCGAACGAGCAGTACTTC.

The chain uses TRBV30 and TRBJ2-4; D gene unclear. V shed 0 bases and J shed 8 bases, with 8 bases lying between them. The CDR3 extends over 12 amino acids. Germline assignment: CDR1 GTSNPN and CDR2 SVGIG (reference sequence). The CDR3 nucleotides read TGTGCCTGGAGTGTGGGTCGAGACATTCAGTACTTC. Amino acids: CAWSVGRDIQYF.

The chain employs TRBV29-1 and TRBJ1-1; 11 positions match TRBD1. The CDR3 is 15 amino acids. V was pared by 7 bases and J by 6 bases, with 13 bases of the junction left unmatched. Germline lookup yields CDR1 SQVTM and CDR2 ANQGSEA. The CDR3 protein is CSASTGQGGTAEAFF. The CDR3 nucleotides are TGCAGCGCGTCGACGGGACAGGGGGGAACCGCTGAAGCTTTCTTT.

The chain links TRBV7-2 to TRBJ1-4, with D possibly matching TRBD1 (6 bases). The CDR3 is 17 residues long. Trimming cost V 0 bases and J 0 bases, with 11 bases left between them. Germline CDR1 reads SGHTA; CDR2 reads FQGNSA. Here the CDR3 reads CASSLAGGATTNEKLFF. The CDR3 DNA follows: TGTGCCAGCAGCTTAGCCGGGGGGGCAACAACTAATGAAAAACTGTTTTTT.

V is TRBV4-1 and J is TRBJ2-1; 7 bases match TRBD1. From germline, CDR1 is MGHRA and CDR2 YSYEKL. The CDR3 is 15 residues long. The V and J ends lost 4 bases and 1 base, in that order; junction bases with no gene match: 4. CDR3 protein: CASSPDRASYNEQFF. In DNA form, the CDR3 reads TGCGCCAGCAGCCCCGACAGGGCTTCCTACAATGAGCAGTTCTTC.

This clone was seen only a few times. J is TRBJ1-3 and V is TRBV9; D is ambiguous. Trimming left V 2 bases short and J 0 bases short, with 9 bases between. The length of the CDR3 is 15 residues. Germline V CDR1 and CDR2: SGDLS, YYNGEE. The CDR3 region has the DNA TGTGCCAGCAGCGTCGACGGTACCTCTGGAAACACCATATATTTT. Amino acid sequence: CASSVDGTSGNTIYF. The full variable domain, rest sourced from reference TRBV9 and TRBJ1-3, is DSGVTQTPKHLITATGQRVTLRCSPRSGDLSVYWYQQSLDQGLQFLIQYYNGEERAKGNILERFSAQQFPDLHSELNLSSLELGDSALYFCASSVDGTSGNTIYFGEGSWLTVV.

The CDR3 protein is CASSPGTNEKLFF. CDR3 bases: TGTGCCAGCTCACCCGGTACGAATGAAAAACTGTTTTTT. V is TRBV18 and J is TRBJ1-4; D remains ambiguous. CDR3 size: 13 residues. V was clipped by 3 bases and J by 5 bases, with 7 bases between them. Germline lookup yields CDR1 KGHSH and CDR2 LQKENI.

The CDR3 DNA sequence: TGTGCCAGTAGCATACAGGCGAACACTGAAGCTTTCTTT. Protein product: CASSIQANTEAFF. The V gene is TRBV19, the J gene TRBJ1-1, with D possibly TRBD1 on 5 matching bases. Trimming stripped 6 bases from V and 1 base from J, with 9 bases between. The V gene's germline CDR1 is LNHDA and CDR2 SQIVND (reference sequence). The CDR3 contains 13 residues.

This chain joins TRBV28 and TRBJ1-2; weak D call: TRBD1 (6 bases). Germline CDR1 reads MDHEN; CDR2 reads SYDVKM. V lost 7 bases and J lost 4, with 13 bases in between. The length of the CDR3 is 13 residues. The CDR3 loop reads CASKQGPGYGYTF. Here the CDR3 DNA reads TGTGCCAGCAAGCAGGGGCCCGGCTATGGCTACACCTTC.

The rearrangement joins TRBV2 to TRBJ1-1, with D maybe TRBD1 (5 bases). The CDR3 loop spans 15 amino acids. The V end was cut by 6 bases, the J end by 0 bases, with 14 bases between. Looked up from germline, CDR1 is SNHLY and CDR2 is FYNNEI. The CDR3 DNA reads TGTGCCAGCAGAGCGGGACGGAACATGAACACTGAAGCTTTCTTT. This gives the protein CASRAGRNMNTEAFF.

The genes are TRBV29-1 and TRBJ1-2; the match to TRBD1 covers 8 bases. J was trimmed by 8 bases and V by 4 bases; bases with no gene match: 9. The CDR3 spans 13 residues. From germline, CDR1 is SQVTM and CDR2 ANQGSEA. CDR3 sequence: CSVGRQGQEGYTF. Written as DNA, the CDR3 is TGCAGCGTTGGAAGACAGGGGCAGGAAGGCTACACCTTC.

This chain joins TRBV6-5 and TRBJ2-3, with TRBD2 matching 7 bases. V shed 7 bases and J 3 bases; nucleotides not matched to a gene: 4. The CDR3 is 13 amino acids. Germline V gene data show CDR1 as MNHEY and CDR2 as SVGAGI. CDR3 in amino acids: CASMPSGTDTQYF. CDR3 sequence (DNA): TGTGCCAGCATGCCTAGCGGAACAGATACGCAGTATTTT.

The genes are TRBV28 and TRBJ2-7; the match to TRBD1 covers 7 bases. Looked up from germline, CDR1 is MDHEN and CDR2 is SYDVKM. The V gene end was trimmed by 7 bases and the J gene end by 6 bases; junction bases not matched to a gene: 15. This CDR3 has 15 residues. The CDR3 region has the DNA TGTGCCAGCACCATAAGGGGGCTAGCTCAGGGCGAGCAGTACTTC. This sequence encodes CASTIRGLAQGEQYF.

V is TRBV2 and J is TRBJ1-5, with D possibly TRBD1 on 5 matching bases. Germline V CDR1 and CDR2: SNHLY, FYNNEI. V was trimmed by 4 bases and J by 4 bases, leaving 14 bases between them. CDR3 length: 15 amino acids. The chain's CDR3 is CASSGFRQGNQPQHF. CDR3 nucleotide sequence: TGTGCCAGCAGTGGTTTCCGGCAGGGTAATCAGCCCCAGCATTTT.

The chain joins TRBV30 to TRBJ2-1; D perhaps matches TRBD2 (5 bases). The CDR3 has 14 amino acids. The germline V gene has CDR1 GTSNPN and CDR2 SVGIG (reference sequence). V was clipped by 1 base and J by 2 bases, with 9 bases between them. This CDR3 is CAWSAAGPYNEQFF. The CDR3 nucleotides are TGTGCCTGGAGTGCGGCGGGCCCCTACAATGAGCAGTTCTTC.

The chain couples TRBV7-8 to TRBJ2-1, with TRBD2 identical over 12 bases. The CDR3 has 16 amino acids. Germline V lookup: CDR1 SGHVS, CDR2 FQNEAQ. The V gene end was trimmed by 2 bases and the J gene end by 5 bases; junction bases not matched to a gene: 4. CDR3 coding DNA: TGTGCCAGCAGCTTATATCTAGCGGGAGGGAACAATGAGCAGTTCTTC. Amino acid sequence: CASSLYLAGGNNEQFF.

This clone occurred a few times. The chain combines TRBV5-6 with TRBJ2-3; tentative D call: TRBD1 (7 bases). CDR1 is SGHDT and CDR2 is YYEEEE in the germline V gene. The length of the CDR3 is 15 residues. Trimming shortened V by 2 bases and J by 0 bases, and 10 bases separated the two germline ends. The DNA for the CDR3 is TGTGCCAGCAGCTTCCCAGGGGGGAGCACAGATACGCAGTATTTT. Translating it yields CASSFPGGSTDTQYF.

The chain recombines TRBV9 with TRBJ2-5, with D uncertain. Per germline, CDR1 SGDLS and CDR2 YYNGEE. The CDR3 is 15 residues long. V lost 0 bases, J lost 4 bases, and 13 bases lay in between. The CDR3 reads CASSVEVGSGETQYF. The CDR3, as DNA: TGTGCCAGCAGCGTAGAGGTAGGGTCCGGAGAGACCCAGTACTTC. The variable domain in full, with the rest retrieved from reference TRBV9 and TRBJ2-5, is DSGVTQTPKHLITATGQRVTLRCSPRSGDLSVYWYQQSLDQGLQFLIQYYNGEERAKGNILERFSAQQFPDLHSELNLSSLELGDSALYFCASSVEVGSGETQYFGPGTRLLVL.

V gene TRBV4-3 combines with J gene TRBJ1-2, with TRBD1 as a possible D gene (5 bases). Germline loops: CDR1 LGHNA, CDR2 YSLEER. The CDR3 loop spans 16 amino acids. The V end was cut by 1 base, the J end by 6 bases, with 18 bases between. The CDR3 region is CASSQAGGTGPDGYTF. The CDR3 coding sequence is TGCGCCAGCAGCCAAGCCGGGGGAACGGGCCCTGATGGCTACACCTTC.

V is TRBV6-6 and J is TRBJ1-1; D uncertain. There are 14 residues in the CDR3. CDR1 MNHNY and CDR2 SVGAGI come from the germline V gene (reference sequence). Trimming took off 8 bases at V and 0 bases at J, with 13 bases between the two ends. This CDR3 is CASQLALLNTEAFF. The CDR3 DNA sequence: TGTGCCAGCCAGCTAGCGTTATTGAACACTGAAGCTTTCTTT.

The rearrangement uses TRBV5-1 and TRBJ1-1; no definite D call. The CDR3 is 13 amino acids. Germline V gene lookup returns CDR1 SGHRS and CDR2 YFSETQ. The germline V and J ends were trimmed by 2 bases and 2 bases, with 7 bases remaining between them. In DNA, the CDR3 is TGCGCCAGCAGCTTCGCAGCAAACACTGAAGCTTTCTTT. Protein sequence: CASSFAANTEAFF. Variable domain in full (rest from reference TRBV5-1 and TRBJ1-1): KAGVTQTPRYLIKTRGQQVTLSCSPISGHRSVSWYQQTPGQGLQFLFEYFSETQRNKGNFPGRFSGRQFSNSRSEMNVSTLELGDSALYLCASSFAANTEAFFGQGTRLTVV.

The chain recombines TRBV7-2 with TRBJ2-4, with D perhaps TRBD2 (6 bases). The V gene's germline CDR1 is SGHTA and CDR2 FQGNSA. V lost 3 bases and J lost 1, with 10 bases in between. CDR3 length: 15 residues. Written as DNA, the CDR3 is TGTGCCAGCAGCTTTTCCGGGAGTGCCAAAAACATTCAGTACTTC. Protein sequence: CASSFSGSAKNIQYF.

The chain has TRBV10-2 and TRBJ1-1; maybe TRBD1 (5 bases). The V gene's germline CDR1 is WSHSY and CDR2 SAAADI. Deletions cut 3 bases from V and 7 bases from J, with 18 bases between. The CDR3 has 15 amino acids. Here the CDR3 DNA reads TGCGCCAGCAGTGATGTGGCGGCGGGGGAGAATGAAGCTTTCTTT. Amino acid sequence: CASSDVAAGENEAFF.

The rearrangement uses TRBV6-1 and TRBJ2-5; 8 bases align to TRBD2. V gave up 0 bases and J gave up 4 bases; unmatched junction bases: 1. Germline V gene lookup returns CDR1 MNHNS and CDR2 SASEGT. The CDR3 loop spans 14 amino acids. The CDR3 DNA reads TGTGCCAGCAGTGAAGCGCTAGCGGGAGAGACCCAGTACTTC. Translation gives CASSEALAGETQYF.

This rearrangement joins TRBV18 to TRBJ2-5; maybe TRBD1 (5 bases). Per germline, CDR1 KGHSH and CDR2 LQKENI. With 4 bases removed from V and 4 bases from J, the gap between germline ends came to 19 bases. The CDR3 is 16 residues long. For the CDR3, the DNA is TGTGCCAGCTCACACCCTGCAGGGTTTTTGGTAGAGACCCAGTACTTC. Translation: CASSHPAGFLVETQYF.

This clone turned up a few times. This sequence joins TRBV30 and TRBJ2-3; D gene uncertain. This CDR3 comprises 12 residues. V was trimmed by 0 bases and J by 9 bases, leaving 10 bases between them. CDR1 is GTSNPN and CDR2 is SVGIG in the germline V gene (reference sequence). CDR3 loop: CAWSVSPYTQYF. The CDR3, as DNA: TGTGCCTGGAGTGTATCCCCCTACACGCAGTATTTT.

The J gene is TRBJ2-7, the V gene TRBV7-6; perhaps D is TRBD1 or TRBD2 (5 bases each). V shed 1 base and J shed 6 bases, with 7 bases lying between them. This CDR3 is built from 12 residues. From germline, CDR1 is SGHVS and CDR2 FNYEAQ. CDR3 DNA: TGTGCCAGCAGCTTAGGGGGGTCCGAGCAGTACTTC. Its protein is CASSLGGSEQYF.

This clone turned up a few times. This sequence joins TRBV10-3 and TRBJ1-2; D is undetermined. CDR3 length: 12 amino acids. The germline V gene has CDR1 ENHRY and CDR2 SYGVKD. With 8 bases removed from V and 8 bases from J, the gap between germline ends came to 15 bases. The CDR3 loop is CAIERGVGGYTF. For the CDR3, the DNA is TGTGCCATCGAACGGGGTGTGGGAGGCTACACCTTC.

This clone turned up a few times. This chain connects TRBV28 to TRBJ1-2; 8 bases agree with TRBD1. In germline, CDR1 is MDHEN, CDR2 SYDVKM. J gave up 4 bases and V 6 bases, and 16 bases lay outside the gene matches. CDR3 size: 17 residues. The CDR3 region has the DNA TGTGCCAGCAGAACCGACAGGGGAAGTGTGTTAAGCTATGGCTACACCTTC. This gives the protein CASRTDRGSVLSYGYTF.

V and J are TRBV30 and TRBJ1-4; a weak D match, TRBD1 (6 bases). The CDR3 totals 14 residues. Looked up from germline, CDR1 is GTSNPN and CDR2 is SVGIG (reference sequence). V dropped 4 bases and J dropped 8 bases, with 17 bases sitting between them. CDR3 DNA sequence: TGTGCCTGGAAAGCGCGGGGGGGCTGGGAAAAACTGTTTTTT. Its protein product is CAWKARGGWEKLFF.

This clone is labeled medium-sized. The chain carries TRBV30 and TRBJ1-5; D possibly corresponds to TRBD1 (5 bases). Germline lookup yields CDR1 GTSNPN and CDR2 SVGIG (reference sequence). The V end lost 3 bases, the J end lost 11 bases, and 17 bases lay between the germline ends. The CDR3 length is 13 residues. The CDR3 nucleotides are TGTGCCTGGAGCGCCAGGGATAGGGAAGCCCAGCATTTT. Its translation: CAWSARDREAQHF. The full variable domain, completed using reference TRBV30 and TRBJ1-5, is SQTIHQWPATLVQPVGSPLSLECTVEGTSNPNLYWYRQAAGRGLQLLFYSVGIGQISSEVPQNLSASRPQDRQFILSSKKLLLSDSGFYLCAWSARDREAQHFGDGTRLSIL.